Following are 21 T cell receptor beta chains from one sample sequenced in a study of identical twins. TCRdb passed the 5' RACE reads through MiXCR, listing each CDR3 protein once. This sample has 700,000 to 950,000 distinct CDR3 sequences; roughly an eighth occur once, and the top ten carry around 1.6%. Another study also made use of these data, one on yellow fever vaccine responses in identical twins.

Sequencing was carried out using PBMCs. The receptors shown here come from a woman under 30 in good health.

This clonotype occurred a few times. CDR3 region: CASSLVGARAEIDEQFF. CDR3 in DNA: TGCGCCAGCAGCTTGGTGGGTGCCCGGGCAGAGATCGATGAGCAGTTCTTC. The V gene is TRBV5-1, the J gene TRBJ2-1; D is uncertain. This CDR3 spans 17 amino acids. V was pared by 0 bases and J by 8 bases, with 21 bases between. Germline V gives CDR1 SGHRS, CDR2 YFSETQ.

This clonotype was counted many times. J is TRBJ2-3 and V is TRBV5-1, with 9 positions matching TRBD2. Germline V gene lookup returns CDR1 SGHRS and CDR2 YFSETQ. The CDR3 totals 16 residues. V shed 0 bases and J 3 bases; nucleotides not matched to a gene: 5. This chain's CDR3 is CASSLAVAGVTDTQYF. DNA for the CDR3: TGCGCCAGCAGCTTGGCCGTAGCGGGGGTAACAGATACGCAGTATTTT.

This clonotype was picked up a small number of times. The chain couples TRBV5-1 to TRBJ2-5; 10 bases agree with TRBD1. The V gene end was trimmed by 5 bases and the J gene end by 4 bases; junction bases not matched to a gene: 5. CDR3 size: 14 residues. The germline gives CDR1 SGHRS, CDR2 YFSETQ. CDR3 loop: CASRPGTGVETQYF. The DNA for the CDR3 is TGCGCCAGCAGGCCCGGGACAGGGGTAGAGACCCAGTACTTC.

This clonotype was found once. The chain uses TRBV28 and TRBJ2-2; D may be TRBD1 (5 bases). V was shortened by 6 bases and J by 2 bases, with 13 bases between the two germline ends. Looked up from germline, CDR1 is MDHEN and CDR2 is SYDVKM. CDR3 length: 15 residues. CDR3 sequence: CASSGSRVNTGELFF. CDR3 coding DNA: TGTGCCAGCAGCGGCTCCAGGGTAAACACCGGGGAGCTGTTTTTT.

This chain joins TRBV19 and TRBJ2-2; D not certain. Germline CDR1 is LNHDA and CDR2 is SQIVND (reference sequence). The V end was cut by 6 bases, the J end by 6 bases, with 14 bases between. The length of the CDR3 is 14 residues. CDR3 region: CASRSNGMPGELFF. The CDR3 region has the DNA TGTGCCAGTAGATCGAATGGAATGCCCGGGGAGCTGTTTTTT.

This clonotype was found a few times. The rearrangement uses TRBV4-1 and TRBJ1-2; D uncertain. Germline CDR1 is MGHRA and CDR2 is YSYEKL. This CDR3 spans 14 amino acids. V gave up 4 bases and J gave up 4 bases, with 13 bases separating them. CDR3 bases: TGCGCCAGCAGCCCATCAACGAGGTCCTATGGCTACACCTTC. Its translation is CASSPSTRSYGYTF.

J is TRBJ1-1 and V is TRBV20-1, with unresolved D. V shed 6 bases and J shed 0 bases, with 14 bases lying between them. This CDR3 is 14 amino acids long. Germline V gene data show CDR1 as DFQATT and CDR2 as SNEGSKA (reference sequence). CDR3 loop: CSALSMLVNTEAFF. In nucleotides, the CDR3 is TGCAGTGCCTTGAGTATGTTAGTGAACACTGAAGCTTTCTTT.

The table lists this clonotype with many counts. The chain is built from TRBV11-2 and TRBJ2-2; D could derive from TRBD1 or TRBD2 (6 bases each). This CDR3 has 14 amino acids. Trimming left V 6 bases short and J 4 bases short, with 12 bases between. CDR1 and CDR2 (germline): SGHAT, FQNNGV. CDR3 in amino acids: CASRTQGGTGELFF. Here the CDR3 DNA reads TGTGCCAGCAGAACACAGGGAGGCACCGGGGAGCTGTTTTTT.

This clonotype showed up just a few times. The chain employs TRBV20-1 and TRBJ2-7; D ambiguous. V lost 6 bases and J lost 4, with 10 bases in between. Germline values: CDR1 DFQATT, CDR2 SNEGSKA (reference sequence). This CDR3 has 11 residues. The CDR3 DNA sequence: TGCAGTGCCGACGCCAATTACGAGCAGTACTTC. Translating gives CSADANYEQYF.

V gene TRBV2 combines with J gene TRBJ1-5; 8 bases are shared with TRBD1. The length of the CDR3 is 15 residues. The ends lost 6 bases at V and 2 bases at J; junction bases unmatched: 6. CDR1 SNHLY and CDR2 FYNNEI come from the germline V gene. CDR3 residues: CASRDRDSGNQPQHF. As DNA, the CDR3 is TGTGCCAGCAGGGACAGGGACAGCGGCAATCAGCCCCAGCATTTT.

This clonotype was observed a few times. V and J are TRBV18 and TRBJ2-3; TRBD2 might be the D (5 bases). The CDR3 loop spans 14 amino acids. The germline V gene encodes CDR1 KGHSH and CDR2 LQKENI. V lost 3 bases, J lost 3 bases, and 10 bases lay in between. CDR3 in amino acids: CASSPSSGTDTQYF. In DNA form, the CDR3 reads TGTGCCAGCTCACCGTCGTCGGGAACAGATACGCAGTATTTT.

This clonotype showed up just a few times. The chain has TRBV15 and TRBJ2-7; D gene unclear. This CDR3 spans 14 amino acids. Looked up from germline, CDR1 is LNHNV and CDR2 is YYDKDF (reference sequence). V lost 4 bases to trimming and J lost 0 bases, with 10 bases between them. In DNA, the CDR3 is TGTGCCACCAGCATGGACCCTAGCTCCTACGAGCAGTACGTC. Translated: CATSMDPSSYEQYV.

The table lists this clonotype with many counts. The CDR3 spells CASSPPSGGAGEQFF. CDR3 coding DNA: TGTGCCAGCAGCCCCCCTAGCGGGGGGGCTGGTGAGCAGTTCTTC. V usage is TRBV7-9 and J usage is TRBJ2-1, with 12 bases identical to TRBD2. Unmatched junction bases numbered 8, after V lost 5 bases and J lost 9 bases. CDR3 length: 15 amino acids. Germline V gene lookup returns CDR1 SEHNR and CDR2 FQNEAQ (reference sequence).

This clonotype was counted a few times. J is TRBJ2-7 and V is TRBV10-3; tentative D call: TRBD1 (5 bases). The germline V gene has CDR1 ENHRY and CDR2 SYGVKD. V gave up 4 bases and J gave up 3 bases, with 19 bases separating them. The length of the CDR3 is 16 residues. The CDR3 region has the DNA TGTGCCATCAGTGGAGGATTCCGGCAGGGATTCTACGAGCAGTACGTC. Translation gives CAISGGFRQGFYEQYV.

This clonotype was observed a few times. The V call is TRBV27, the J call TRBJ2-3; possibly TRBD2 for D (7 bases). CDR1 and CDR2 from the germline V gene are MNHEY and SMNVEV (reference sequence). V was cut by 5 bases and J by 3 bases, with 18 bases left in between. The CDR3 consists of 16 residues. CDR3 loop: CASSIEGGGWTDTQYF. CDR3 nucleotides: TGTGCCAGCAGTATTGAAGGGGGGGGGTGGACAGATACGCAGTATTTT.

This clonotype has at least ten counts. V is TRBV15 and J is TRBJ2-3; TRBD2 matches at 9 bases. CDR3 length equals 17 residues. Germline V CDR1 and CDR2: LNHNV, YYDKDF (reference sequence). The ends lost 0 bases at V and 4 bases at J; junction bases unmatched: 8. The CDR3 protein is CATSRDITRGGADTQYF. The CDR3, as DNA: TGTGCCACCAGCAGAGATATCACTCGCGGGGGGGCAGATACGCAGTATTTT.

This clonotype was seen a handful of times. The chain joins TRBV5-4 to TRBJ2-2; 11 bases are a match to TRBD1. The CDR3 length is 19 residues. With 3 bases clipped from V and 0 bases from J, the junction kept 10 bases outside the gene matches. In germline, CDR1 is SGHNT, CDR2 YYREEE (reference sequence). The CDR3 nucleotides are TGTGCCAGCAGCTCTTGGACAGGGGGCGTCGGGGCGAACACCGGGGAGCTGTTTTTT. Its protein product is CASSSWTGGVGANTGELFF.

This clonotype appeared a few times. V and J are TRBV15 and TRBJ2-3, with D maybe TRBD1 (6 bases). The ends were cut back, 7 bases at V and 2 bases at J, with 13 bases in the middle. The CDR3 runs 14 residues. The germline V gene encodes CDR1 LNHNV and CDR2 YYDKDF (reference sequence). The CDR3 spells CATTPTGPTDTQYF. The DNA of the CDR3 is TGTGCCACCACTCCGACAGGCCCCACAGATACGCAGTATTTT.

The genes are TRBV2 and TRBJ2-7; D is possibly TRBD2 (5 bases). CDR3 size: 16 residues. Trimming took 5 bases from V and 3 from J, leaving 20 bases between them. Germline V gene sequence: CDR1 SNHLY, CDR2 FYNNEI. The CDR3 region is CASSRSPQAGLYEQYV. CDR3 in DNA: TGTGCCAGCAGTAGGTCCCCCCAGGCTGGACTCTACGAGCAGTACGTC.

CDR3 protein: CASRTFAQGDYGYTF. CDR3 in DNA: TGTGCCAGCAGAACCTTTGCTCAGGGGGACTATGGCTACACCTTC. The chain employs TRBV6-5 and TRBJ1-2; 7 bases are shared with TRBD1. The CDR3 runs 15 residues. The J segment lost 3 bases and the V segment lost 6 bases, leaving 10 bases of the junction unmatched. Per germline, CDR1 MNHEY and CDR2 SVGAGI.

This clonotype was seen many times. In DNA, the CDR3 is TGTGCCAGCAGCCGACACTTAGCCAAAAACATTCAGTACTTC. Its protein product is CASSRHLAKNIQYF. The rearrangement links TRBV11-2 to TRBJ2-4; D not resolved. This CDR3 spans 14 amino acids. The V end was cut by 5 bases, the J end by 0 bases, with 8 bases between. CDR1 SGHAT and CDR2 FQNNGV come from the germline V gene. Using reference TRBV11-2 and TRBJ2-4 for the parts outside the CDR3, the full variable domain is EAGVAQSPRYKIIEKRQSVAFWCNPISGHATLYWYQQILGQGPKLLIQFQNNGVVDDSQLPKDRFSAERLKGVDSTLKIQPAKLEDSAVYLCASSRHLAKNIQYFGAGTRLSVL.